This T cell receptor (beta chain) derives from a study of beta chain features in type 1 diabetes. Points from the study as a whole: Junctions at VDJ sites from type 1 diabetes patients had fewer insertions and more deletions. Significant though moderate, a shortening of TCRB CDR3s appeared in all four CD4+ subsets of Type 1 diabetes patients.

On this clone: As yet, its antigen is unknown.

V gave up 0 bases and J gave up 3 bases; unmatched junction bases: 5. The CDR3 consists of 15 residues. Germline V gives CDR1 SGHAT, CDR2 FQNNGV. The authors reverse transcribed all of the isolated RNA, so sequencing captured expressed TCRB transcripts. Profiling relied on immunoSEQ multiplex PCR, and the TCRdb table lists in-frame clones only, not all of them. The sample lists tens of thousands of clones, roughly two thirds seen once, with 4% to 4.5% in the top ten. The chain recombines TRBV11-2 with TRBJ2-7; 7 bases match TRBD2. Source material: Tregs from blood. This TCR was sampled from a man aged 18 to 29 with type 1 diabetes. CDR3: CASSLEGGGGYEQYF. CDR3 DNA: TGTGCCAGCAGCTTAGAGGGGGGGGGTGGCTACGAGCAGTACTTC.